This paragraph covers one TCR beta chain sequence. These data belong to a study of blood T cell repertoires in COVID-19. About the research overall: Specimens from acute and convalescent COVID-19 originated in the United States, Italy and Spain.

In the authors' methods: Amplification with reference gene primers provided the estimates of nucleated cell counts. TCRdb's table, derived via immunoSEQ multiplex PCR, lists solely in-frame clones and lacks some. V, J and clone size were drawn from that table, and D and trimming were deduced from the DNA. This table has tens of thousands of clones, 85% to 95% appearing once. Specimen: peripheral blood. The clonotype comes from a human donor in a cohort sampled during active COVID-19.

The CDR3 region is CASTQGFSYGYTF. In nucleotides, the CDR3 is TGTGCCAGCACCCAGGGCTTTAGCTATGGCTACACCTTC. This rearrangement joins TRBV6-6 to TRBJ1-2; possible D gene TRBD1, 5 bases. This CDR3 contains 13 residues. Germline-derived CDR1 and CDR2 are MNHNY and SVGAGI (reference sequence). V was cut by 7 bases and J by 4 bases, with 13 bases left in between.